The 26 T cell receptor beta chains in this list originate from one sample, sequenced in a study of cytomegalovirus exposure and HLA in healthy donors. A multiplex PCR was run with 60 Vbeta primers and 13 Jbeta primers. Sequenced by immunoSEQ multiplex PCR; TCRdb stores in-frame clones only, minus some. The sample contains 100,000 or so clones, more than 60% of which appear only once. Sequencing was done on a sample of PBMCs. The origin of the receptors is a woman aged 18-29 years in good health and CMV-seropositive.

The chain links TRBV6-5 to TRBJ2-7; tentatively, D is TRBD1 (6 bases). V was clipped by 8 bases and J by 2 bases, with 13 bases between them. The CDR3 is 13 amino acids. CDR1 and CDR2 from the germline V gene are MNHEY and SVGAGI. The CDR3 DNA sequence: TGTGCCAGCTCATGGGGGCCCACCTACGAGCAGTACTTC. This codes for CASSWGPTYEQYF.

This clone has only one observation. The V call is TRBV9, the J call TRBJ1-2, with D maybe TRBD1 (5 bases). The CDR3 consists of 14 residues. Germline V gives CDR1 SGDLS, CDR2 YYNGEE. V dropped 0 bases and J dropped 2 bases, with 8 bases sitting between them. The CDR3, as DNA: TGTGCCAGCAGCGTAGATCAGGGAAACTATGGCTACACCTTC. Protein: CASSVDQGNYGYTF.

This clone has a handful of counts. The gene calls are TRBV28 and TRBJ2-7, with a possible D match to TRBD2 (5 bases). The ends were cut back, 6 bases at V and 4 bases at J, with 16 bases in the middle. This CDR3 has 14 amino acids. In germline, CDR1 is MDHEN, CDR2 SYDVKM. The CDR3 spells CASRPYGSLYEQYF. CDR3 sequence (DNA): TGTGCCAGCAGACCTTATGGGAGCCTTTACGAGCAGTACTTC.

The CDR3 nucleotides are TGTGCCAGCAGACTTCTTTCAACTAATGAAAAACTGTTTTTT. Protein sequence: CASRLLSTNEKLFF. V and J are TRBV6-5 and TRBJ1-4, with unresolved D. Germline CDR1 reads MNHEY; CDR2 reads SVGAGI. The CDR3 length is 14 residues. V was cut by 6 bases and J by 0 bases, with 8 bases left in between.

This chain links TRBV2 with TRBJ2-7, with D maybe TRBD2 (6 bases). CDR1 is SNHLY and CDR2 is FYNNEI in the germline V gene. The length of the CDR3 is 13 residues. V was trimmed by 7 bases and J by 1 base, leaving 11 bases between them. CDR3 sequence: CASKEDYSYEQYF. CDR3 DNA sequence: TGTGCCAGCAAGGAGGACTATTCCTACGAGCAGTACTTC.

V gene TRBV5-1 combines with J gene TRBJ2-7; 8 positions match TRBD1. V shed 0 bases, J shed 6 bases, and the junction held 20 bases outside the gene matches. The length of the CDR3 is 19 residues. Germline values: CDR1 SGHRS, CDR2 YFSETQ. Here the CDR3 reads CASSLEGPGGVPPPPEQYF. The CDR3, as DNA: TGCGCCAGCAGCTTGGAGGGTCCAGGGGGCGTCCCTCCGCCCCCCGAGCAGTACTTC. The full variable domain, rest sourced from reference TRBV5-1 and TRBJ2-7, is KAGVTQTPRYLIKTRGQQVTLSCSPISGHRSVSWYQQTPGQGLQFLFEYFSETQRNKGNFPGRFSGRQFSNSRSEMNVSTLELGDSALYLCASSLEGPGGVPPPPEQYFGPGTRLTVT.

This clone showed up just a few times. The chain employs TRBV6-5 and TRBJ2-7, with 9 bases that match TRBD2. Germline lookup yields CDR1 MNHEY and CDR2 SVGAGI. With V trimmed by 6 bases and J by 3 bases, 9 bases remained unmatched. This CDR3 contains 15 residues. As DNA, the CDR3 is TGTGCCAGCAGCCGACTAGCGGAAGGGGGCTACGAGCAGTACTTC. Translating it yields CASSRLAEGGYEQYF.

The chain uses TRBV6-5 and TRBJ1-1; D perhaps matches TRBD1 (6 bases). Germline CDR1 reads MNHEY; CDR2 reads SVGAGI. The CDR3 spans 13 residues. V was clipped by 8 bases and J by 1 base, with 11 bases between them. Here the CDR3 reads CASRTDTNTEAFF. CDR3 sequence (DNA): TGTGCCAGCCGGACAGATACGAACACTGAAGCTTTCTTT.

The sample holds a few counts of this clone. The J gene is TRBJ1-2, the V gene TRBV28, with D possibly TRBD1 on 5 matching bases. Germline V lookup: CDR1 MDHEN, CDR2 SYDVKM. Trimming left V 3 bases short and J 7 bases short, with 15 bases between. The CDR3 sequence is 14 residues long. CDR3 sequence reads: CASSFRSREAGYTF. The CDR3 region has the DNA TGTGCCAGCAGTTTTAGGTCCAGGGAGGCTGGCTACACCTTC.

This chain joins TRBV27 and TRBJ2-3, with 10 bases that match TRBD2. The CDR3 has 14 residues. V shed 4 bases, J shed 6 bases, and the junction held 4 bases outside the gene matches. CDR1 and CDR2 (germline): MNHEY, SMNVEV (reference sequence). CDR3 DNA sequence: TGTGCCAGCAGTTCGGGACTAGCGTTTGATACGCAGTATTTT. Its protein is CASSSGLAFDTQYF.

V and J are TRBV2 and TRBJ2-1; 9 bases are shared with TRBD2. The V and J ends lost 5 bases and 6 bases, in that order; junction bases with no gene match: 5. Looked up from germline, CDR1 is SNHLY and CDR2 is FYNNEI. CDR3 length: 14 amino acids. The CDR3, as DNA: TGTGCCAGCAGTACACTAGCGGGCTCCAATGAGCAGTTCTTC. It yields the protein CASSTLAGSNEQFF.

The V call is TRBV9, the J call TRBJ2-2; D gene uncertain. Trimming removed 6 bases from V and 4 bases from J, with 13 bases in between. From germline, CDR1 is SGDLS and CDR2 YYNGEE. The length of the CDR3 is 14 residues. DNA for the CDR3: TGTGCCAGCACACCTTCACTAATCACCGGGGAGCTGTTTTTT. It encodes CASTPSLITGELFF.

The V and J genes are TRBV27 and TRBJ2-7; possible D gene TRBD2, 5 bases. This CDR3 contains 15 residues. V shed 6 bases and J shed 4 bases, with 19 bases lying between them. Germline CDR1 reads MNHEY; CDR2 reads SMNVEV (reference sequence). In DNA, the CDR3 is TGTGCCAGCAGCCAAGGGATCGGGAAGGGTTACGAGCAGTACTTC. Translating it yields CASSQGIGKGYEQYF.

This chain joins TRBV6-5 and TRBJ2-1; 12 positions match TRBD2. Trimming cost V 5 bases and J 6 bases; bases outside gene matches: 5. There are 15 residues in the CDR3. Germline CDR1 MNHEY, CDR2 SVGAGI. DNA for the CDR3: TGTGCCAGCAGTCCCGGACTAGCGGGATCCAATGAGCAGTTCTTC. Translation: CASSPGLAGSNEQFF.

This clone was observed once. This chain connects TRBV5-1 to TRBJ2-3; 9 bases map to TRBD1. Germline CDR1 SGHRS, CDR2 YFSETQ. CDR3 length: 17 residues. With 6 bases clipped from V and 5 bases from J, the junction kept 16 bases outside the gene matches. CDR3 DNA: TGCGCCAGCACCTTAGTCATGTCGGGACAGGGTCGAGATACGCAGTATTTT. It translates to CASTLVMSGQGRDTQYF.

This rearrangement joins TRBV15 to TRBJ2-1; 14 positions agree with TRBD2. The V gene end was trimmed by 1 base and the J gene end by 4 bases; junction bases not matched to a gene: 0. Germline V lookup: CDR1 LNHNV, CDR2 YYDKDF (reference sequence). This CDR3 spans 16 amino acids. The CDR3 region is CATSRGLAGGYNEQFF. In nucleotides, the CDR3 is TGTGCCACCAGCAGAGGACTAGCGGGGGGGTACAATGAGCAGTTCTTC.

The chain recombines TRBV18 with TRBJ1-3, with TRBD1 as a possible D gene (5 bases). Trimming shortened V by 0 bases and J by 4 bases, and 10 bases separated the two germline ends. This CDR3 comprises 15 residues. Germline-derived CDR1 and CDR2 are KGHSH and LQKENI. The CDR3 reads CASSPPWGVGNTIYF. The CDR3 DNA is TGTGCCAGCTCACCACCCTGGGGGGTCGGAAACACCATATATTTT.

The chain carries TRBV5-1 and TRBJ2-7; 9 bases agree with TRBD1. V was clipped by 4 bases and J by 5 bases; unmatched bases: 4. Per the germline V gene, CDR1 is SGHRS and CDR2 is YFSETQ. This CDR3 region has 13 residues. The chain's CDR3 is CASSRGQGNEQYF. DNA for the CDR3: TGCGCCAGCAGCCGAGGACAGGGGAACGAGCAGTACTTC.

This clone was counted a few times. V gene TRBV5-4 combines with J gene TRBJ2-3, with 8 bases matching TRBD2. Trimming took 0 bases from V and 2 from J; bases not matched to a gene: 5. The germline V gene has CDR1 SGHNT and CDR2 YYREEE (reference sequence). CDR3 length equals 16 residues. The CDR3 DNA sequence: TGTGCCAGCAGCTTGGGGACTAGCAGAAACACAGATACGCAGTATTTT. It codes for CASSLGTSRNTDTQYF. Full variable domain (missing parts from reference TRBV5-4 and TRBJ2-3): ETGVTQSPTHLIKTRGQQVTLRCSSQSGHNTVSWYQQALGQGPQFIFQYYREEENGRGNFPPRFSGLQFPNYSSELNVNALELDDSALYLCASSLGTSRNTDTQYFGPGTRLTVL.

The count of this clone is one. J is TRBJ2-2 and V is TRBV5-1; D is perhaps TRBD1 (5 bases). The CDR3 has 17 amino acids. V lost 2 bases and J 4 bases, leaving 18 bases between the germline ends. Germline CDR1 reads SGHRS; CDR2 reads YFSETQ. This CDR3 is CASSLPSSWGGTGELFF. In DNA form, the CDR3 reads TGCGCCAGCAGCTTACCGTCAAGCTGGGGCGGCACCGGGGAGCTGTTTTTT.

The chain combines TRBV9 with TRBJ1-1, with D tentatively TRBD1 (6 bases). CDR1 is SGDLS and CDR2 is YYNGEE in the germline V gene. V was cut by 4 bases and J by 0 bases, with 13 bases left in between. This CDR3 has 15 residues. The CDR3 region is CASSPEGGLNTEAFF. DNA of the CDR3: TGTGCCAGCAGCCCCGAAGGGGGTCTGAACACTGAAGCTTTCTTT.

J is TRBJ2-6 and V is TRBV27; TRBD1 matches 9 bases. There are 16 residues in the CDR3. With 5 bases clipped from V and 2 bases from J, the junction kept 4 bases outside the gene matches. CDR1 MNHEY and CDR2 SMNVEV come from the germline V gene (reference sequence). CDR3 sequence (DNA): TGTGCCAGCAGTAACAGGGGGCTGGCTGGGGCCAACGTCCTGACTTTC. It specifies CASSNRGLAGANVLTF.

This clone was observed a single time. This chain connects TRBV6-1 to TRBJ1-1; a weak D match, TRBD1 (6 bases). V was trimmed by 3 bases and J by 0 bases, leaving 14 bases between them. Germline V gives CDR1 MNHNS, CDR2 SASEGT. CDR3 length equals 16 residues. The CDR3 sequence: CASSEDRTFMNTEAFF. CDR3 DNA: TGTGCCAGCAGTGAGGACAGAACGTTCATGAACACTGAAGCTTTCTTT.

This clone was seen just once. The chain links TRBV25-1 to TRBJ2-7; 7 positions match TRBD2. The CDR3 loop spans 13 amino acids. The germline CDR1 and CDR2 sequences are MGHDK and SYGVNS. V dropped 5 bases and J dropped 5; count of bases not matched to a gene: 6. The chain's CDR3 is CASSSGGSDEQYF. CDR3 sequence (DNA): TGTGCCAGCAGTTCTGGCGGGAGCGACGAGCAGTACTTC.

The chain recombines TRBV5-1 with TRBJ2-5, with D tentatively TRBD2 (6 bases). V lost 0 bases, J lost 3 bases, and 12 bases lay in between. Germline-derived CDR1 and CDR2 are SGHRS and YFSETQ. The CDR3 extends over 15 amino acids. CDR3 sequence: CASSLARGREETQYF. CDR3 DNA: TGCGCCAGCAGCTTGGCGCGGGGTCGGGAAGAGACCCAGTACTTC. The full variable domain, rest sourced from reference TRBV5-1 and TRBJ2-5, is KAGVTQTPRYLIKTRGQQVTLSCSPISGHRSVSWYQQTPGQGLQFLFEYFSETQRNKGNFPGRFSGRQFSNSRSEMNVSTLELGDSALYLCASSLARGREETQYFGPGTRLLVL.

The V call is TRBV7-3, the J call TRBJ2-7, with 9 bases lining up with TRBD1. Germline V gives CDR1 SGHTA, CDR2 FQGTGA. V shed 5 bases and J 3 bases; nucleotides not matched to a gene: 2. The CDR3 sequence is 13 residues long. CDR3 DNA: TGTGCCAGCAGCCGGGGACAGGGCTACGAGCAGTACTTC. Translation gives CASSRGQGYEQYF.